The 7 T cell receptor beta chains below were found in one sample sequenced in a study of blood T cell repertoires in COVID-19. Produced via immunoSEQ multiplex PCR; TCRdb's table is partial and in-frame only. The sample contains about 120,000 clones, more than 70% of which appear only once. The sample consisted of peripheral blood. The receptors were sampled from a man in his 70s with acute or convalescent COVID-19.

In this sample, this clone turned up a few times. The genes are TRBV7-2 and TRBJ2-7; possible D gene TRBD1, 5 bases. Trimming took 6 bases from V and 1 from J, leaving 13 bases between them. Germline V gene lookup returns CDR1 SGHTA and CDR2 FQGNSA. CDR3 size: 14 residues. The CDR3 here is CASSLTTGSYEQYF. CDR3 bases: TGTGCCAGCAGTCTGACCACAGGATCCTACGAGCAGTACTTC. The full variable domain, rest sourced from reference TRBV7-2 and TRBJ2-7, is GAGVSQSPSNKVTEKGKDVELRCDPISGHTALYWYRQSLGQGLEFLIYFQGNSAPDKSGLPSDRFSAERTGGSVSTLTIQRTQQEDSAVYLCASSLTTGSYEQYFGPGTRLTVT.

V usage is TRBV6-5 and J usage is TRBJ2-2; D is possibly TRBD2 (5 bases). The CDR3 extends over 15 amino acids. V shed 5 bases and J shed 0 bases, with 10 bases lying between them. CDR1 is MNHEY, CDR2 SVGAGI, per germline. CDR3 DNA sequence: TGTGCCAGCAGTCCGAGGGTCCCGAACACCGGGGAGCTGTTTTTT. This codes for CASSPRVPNTGELFF.

V and J are TRBV5-1 and TRBJ2-2; 12 bases line up with TRBD1. Trimming removed 1 base from V and 8 bases from J; junction bases left unmatched: 9. The germline gives CDR1 SGHRS, CDR2 YFSETQ. CDR3 length equals 17 residues. The CDR3 spells CASSLSRDRGRSGELFF. CDR3 in DNA: TGCGCCAGCAGCTTGAGCCGGGACAGGGGGCGGTCTGGGGAGCTGTTTTTT.

V and J are TRBV27 and TRBJ1-1; possibly TRBD1 for D (6 bases). CDR1 and CDR2 (germline): MNHEY, SMNVEV (reference sequence). V was pared by 6 bases and J by 1 base, with 12 bases between. The CDR3 totals 14 residues. CDR3 DNA sequence: TGTGCCAGCAGCCAGGGGCCGGGGAACACTGAAGCTTTCTTT. Its translation: CASSQGPGNTEAFF.

The chain carries TRBV4-2 and TRBJ2-1, with D possibly matching TRBD1 (5 bases). Germline V CDR1 and CDR2: LGHNA, YNFKEQ. This CDR3 has 16 residues. The V and J ends lost 5 bases and 2 bases respectively, with 16 bases between them. CDR3 DNA: TGTGCCAGCAGCGGACGACAGCGAACCACCTACAATGAGCAGTTCTTC. Amino acids: CASSGRQRTTYNEQFF.

The chain couples TRBV19 to TRBJ2-4; perhaps TRBD1 as D (6 bases). Trimming left V 5 bases short and J 6 bases short, with 17 bases between. The CDR3 sequence is 15 residues long. Germline-derived CDR1 and CDR2 are LNHDA and SQIVND (reference sequence). The CDR3 region is CASSFSQGLGNIQYF. The CDR3 DNA sequence: TGTGCCAGTAGTTTCTCACAGGGCCTTGGAAACATTCAGTACTTC.

This chain links TRBV6-6 with TRBJ2-5; 9 nucleotides match TRBD1. The germline CDR1 and CDR2 sequences are MNHNY and SVGAGI (reference sequence). After removal of 6 bases from V and 4 bases from J, the junction contained 9 bases not matched to a gene. The CDR3 sequence is 15 residues long. The CDR3 here is CASRWGQGLLETQYF. As DNA, the CDR3 is TGTGCCAGCAGATGGGGACAGGGCCTTCTAGAGACCCAGTACTTC.